This T cell receptor (beta chain) was sequenced in a study of blood T cell repertoires in COVID-19. Study-wide background: Samples taken during acute and convalescent COVID-19 were collected in the United States, Italy and Spain. Nucleic acid was either cDNA or gDNA, and it came from T cells, B-cell-depleted T cells, or PBMCs.

The CDR3 runs 17 residues. As handled by the study authors: Quantification of nucleated cells was approximated via reference gene primer amplification. TCRdb's copy holds only in-frame clones and misses some; the assay was immunoSEQ multiplex PCR. That table gives V, J and clone size, and the DNA gave D and trimming. Altogether roughly 130,000 clones are present, about 90% being singletons, with the ten largest covering about 11%. There are a few counts of this clone. The sequenced sample consisted of peripheral blood. The clonotype was recovered from a man aged 55 to 70 with active or convalescent COVID-19. The rearrangement joins TRBV21-1 to TRBJ1-2; TRBD1 is taken as the D call from the table, unchecked against the DNA. TRBV21-1 represents a pseudogene. This chain's CDR3 is CASSKLPTLSRNYGYTF. The CDR3 bases are TGTGCCAGCAGCAAACTCCCGACATTGAGTCGTAACTATGGCTACACCTTC.